These T cell receptor beta chains were read from a single sample in a study of CD8 T cells in Susac syndrome. TCRdb called the immunoSEQ multiplex PCR reads again in MiXCR, with one record for every CDR3 protein. The table has 150,000 to 200,000 distinct CDR3 sequences, around 96% seen once. The material sequenced was CD4+ T cells from PBMCs. The origin of the receptors is a human donor with Susac syndrome. CDR3s include the opening cysteine and the closing phenylalanine or tryptophan. A D gene is named only where the DNA matches it firmly. The size field is filled for only some rows; it gives once, few, many or a size class.

j_call clone_size v_call d_call cdr3_aa cdr3_nt
TRBJ2-5 . TRBV7-3 TRBD1 CASSLNGDRIQETQYF TGTGCCAGCAGCTTAAATGGGGACAGAATACAAGAGACCCAGTACTTC
TRBJ2-3 . TRBV20-1 TRBD2 CSQGTSGGRTDTQYF TGCAGTCAAGGGACTAGCGGGGGCCGCACAGATACGCAGTATTTT
TRBJ2-2 . TRBV30 . CAWSVQNTGELFF TGTGCCTGGAGTGTACAGAACACCGGGGAGCTGTTTTTT
TRBJ2-3 . TRBV20-1 TRBD2 CSAPLLAGGYSTDTQYF TGCAGTGCTCCGCTTTTAGCGGGGGGATATAGCACAGATACGCAGTATTTT
TRBJ2-7 . TRBV5-4 . CASSSIQSSYEQYF TGTGCCAGCAGCTCCATACAGAGTTCCTACGAGCAGTACTTC
TRBJ1-1 . TRBV7-9 . CASSPKGGTEAFF TGTGCCAGCAGCCCAAAAGGGGGCACTGAAGCTTTCTTT
TRBJ2-6 . TRBV20-1 TRBD2 CSAGGSGLAHSGANVLTF TGCAGTGCAGGGGGGTCGGGACTAGCGCACTCTGGGGCCAACGTCCTGACTTTC
TRBJ1-2 . TRBV12-3/TRBV12-4 TRBD1 CASSSGQGISGYTF TGTGCCAGCAGTTCGGGACAGGGAATCTCTGGCTACACCTTC
TRBJ2-1 once TRBV2 . CASRERDEQFF TGTGCCAGCAGAGAACGGGATGAGCAGTTCTTC
TRBJ2-7 . TRBV6-6 TRBD2 CASSQLAGRYEQYF TGTGCCAGCAGTCAACTAGCGGGAAGGTACGAGCAGTACTTC
TRBJ2-7 . TRBV7-2 TRBD1 CASSAALTGVYEQYF TGTGCCAGCAGCGCTGCCCTGACAGGGGTATACGAGCAGTACTTC
TRBJ2-5 . TRBV11-2 . CASSLARQGTQYF TGTGCCAGCAGCTTAGCGCGGCAAGGGACCCAGTACTTC
TRBJ1-5 . TRBV20-1 . CSASLGTNQPQHF TGCAGTGCTAGTTTAGGGACAAATCAGCCCCAGCATTTT
TRBJ1-2 once TRBV19 . CASSTSDSNYGYTF TGTGCCAGTAGTACGTCGGACAGCAACTATGGCTACACCTTC
TRBJ1-6 . TRBV4-2 TRBD1 CASSQGDRGAPLHF TGTGCCAGCAGCCAAGGAGACAGGGGAGCACCCCTCCACTTT
TRBJ1-2 . TRBV4-3 . CASSQEWQGGYTF TGCGCCAGCAGCCAAGAATGGCAAGGTGGCTACACCTTC
TRBJ2-1 . TRBV18 . CASSEQGAQPEQFF TGTGCCAGCTCCGAACAGGGAGCCCAACCCGAGCAGTTCTTC
TRBJ2-5 . TRBV5-1 . CASSSSGGKQETQYF TGCGCCAGCAGCTCCAGTGGGGGGAAACAAGAGACCCAGTACTTC
TRBJ2-2 . TRBV19 TRBD1 CASSARQGSNTGELFF TGTGCCAGTAGTGCCCGACAGGGGTCGAACACCGGGGAGCTGTTTTTT
TRBJ1-1 . TRBV30 . CAGSRVGTEAFF TGTGCCGGTTCCAGGGTCGGCACTGAAGCTTTCTTT
TRBJ2-7 . TRBV18 TRBD1 CASSPIPGQGIYEQYF TGTGCCAGCTCACCTATTCCGGGACAGGGGATCTACGAGCAGTACTTC
TRBJ2-3 once TRBV20-1 . CSASLLVAHTDTQYF TGCAGTGCTAGTCTCCTAGTAGCACACACAGATACGCAGTATTTT
TRBJ2-2 . TRBV30 . CAWTRANTGELFF TGTGCCTGGACCCGGGCGAACACCGGGGAGCTGTTTTTT
TRBJ1-5 . TRBV20-1 . CSVVRGSPSNQPQHF TGCAGTGTCGTTCGGGGATCACCTAGCAATCAGCCCCAGCATTTT
TRBJ1-5 . TRBV18 . CASSVYGDPQHF TGTGCCAGCTCCGTATACGGGGATCCCCAGCATTTT
TRBJ2-1 . TRBV14 . CASSQGVGYHNEQFF TGTGCCAGCAGCCAAGGAGTAGGGTACCACAATGAGCAGTTCTTC
TRBJ2-2 . TRBV14 . CASSPFLTGELFF TGTGCCAGCAGCCCCTTTTTAACCGGGGAGCTGTTTTTT
TRBJ2-3 . TRBV3-1 . CASSQSPTADTQYF TGTGCCAGCAGCCAAAGCCCTACCGCGGATACGCAGTATTTT
TRBJ2-3 . TRBV28 . CASSFRANTQYF TGTGCCAGCAGTTTCAGGGCCAATACGCAGTATTTT
TRBJ2-1 . TRBV7-3 TRBD1 CASSPRDRNNEQFF TGTGCCAGCAGCCCCCGGGACAGAAACAATGAGCAGTTCTTC
TRBJ2-5 . TRBV30 . CAWSVGDVGETQYF TGTGCCTGGAGTGTCGGGGACGTAGGGGAGACCCAGTACTTC
TRBJ1-2 . TRBV5-4 . CASRTGRGRDYGYTF TGTGCCAGCAGGACGGGGCGAGGACGCGACTATGGCTACACCTTC
TRBJ1-2 . TRBV14 . CASSQDTGPYGYTF TGTGCCAGCAGCCAAGATACGGGACCCTATGGCTACACCTTC
TRBJ2-5 . TRBV6-2/TRBV6-3 . CASRPEGETQYF TGTGCCAGCAGGCCAGAGGGGGAGACCCAGTACTTC
TRBJ1-1 . TRBV5-1 TRBD1 CASSLAGQGMVNTEAFF TGCGCCAGCAGCTTGGCGGGACAGGGCATGGTGAACACTGAAGCTTTCTTT
TRBJ1-6 . TRBV12-3/TRBV12-4 . CASSPTGRNSPLHF TGTGCCAGCAGCCCTACCGGACGAAATTCACCCCTCCACTTT
TRBJ2-7 . TRBV20-1 . CSASTGSGAYEQYF TGCAGTGCTAGTACTGGGTCGGGGGCCTACGAGCAGTACTTC
TRBJ2-1 . TRBV24-1 TRBD2 CATSDFGTSGNEQFF TGTGCCACCAGTGATTTCGGGACTAGCGGGAATGAGCAGTTCTTC
TRBJ2-1 . TRBV5-1 TRBD2 CASSLAFSGDEQFF TGCGCCAGCAGCTTGGCCTTTAGCGGGGATGAGCAGTTCTTC
TRBJ1-1 . TRBV5-1 TRBD1 CASRTGQPNTEAFF TGCGCCAGCAGGACGGGACAGCCGAACACTGAAGCTTTCTTT
TRBJ1-2 . TRBV29-1 TRBD1 CSVEDQGGYGYTF TGCAGCGTTGAAGATCAGGGGGGGTATGGCTACACCTTC
TRBJ1-2 . TRBV5-6 TRBD1 CASSETSWTGLNYGYTF TGTGCCAGCAGCGAAACGTCTTGGACAGGGCTGAACTATGGCTACACCTTC
TRBJ2-3 . TRBV29-1 . CSVEDYPSTDTQYF TGCAGCGTTGAAGACTACCCTAGCACAGATACGCAGTATTTT
TRBJ2-2 . TRBV6-4 TRBD2 CASSDSITSGAPGNTGELFF TGTGCCAGCAGTGACTCGATTACTAGCGGAGCTCCTGGGAACACCGGGGAGCTGTTTTTT
TRBJ1-1 . TRBV28 TRBD1 CASTTGTGIRGNTEAFF TGTGCCAGCACCACTGGGACAGGGATAAGGGGGAACACTGAAGCTTTCTTT
TRBJ2-5 . TRBV10-3 TRBD2 CASSGRTGETQYF TGTGCCAGTAGCGGGAGAACGGGGGAGACCCAGTACTTC
TRBJ1-6 . TRBV3-1 . CASSQGLQGVNSPLHF TGTGCCAGCAGCCAAGGATTACAGGGAGTAAATTCACCCCTCCACTTT
TRBJ2-5 . TRBV7-2 . CASGIQETQYF TGTGCCAGCGGGATCCAAGAGACCCAGTACTTC
TRBJ1-1 once TRBV12-3/TRBV12-4 . CASRTGLENTEAFF TGTGCCAGCAGGACCGGCTTGGAGAACACTGAAGCTTTCTTT
TRBJ2-7 . TRBV7-2 . CASSLGGAGGTYEQYF TGTGCCAGCAGCTTAGGAGGAGCGGGTGGTACCTACGAGCAGTACTTC